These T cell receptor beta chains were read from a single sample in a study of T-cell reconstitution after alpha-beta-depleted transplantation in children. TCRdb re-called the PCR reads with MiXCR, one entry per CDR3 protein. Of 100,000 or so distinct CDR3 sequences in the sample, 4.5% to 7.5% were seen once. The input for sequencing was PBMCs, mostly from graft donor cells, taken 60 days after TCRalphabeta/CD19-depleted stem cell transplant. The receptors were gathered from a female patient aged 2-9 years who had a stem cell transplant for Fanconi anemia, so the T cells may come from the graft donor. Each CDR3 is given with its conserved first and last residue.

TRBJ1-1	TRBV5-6	CASSLPSGTEAFF
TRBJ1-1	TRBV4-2	CASSLRQGGTEAFF
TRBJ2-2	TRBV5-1	CASSGAVQFNTGELFF
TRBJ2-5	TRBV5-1	CASSLWGGQETQYF
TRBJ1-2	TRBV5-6	CASSSRAKPYGYTF
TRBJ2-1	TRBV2	CASSPRTGDTDEQFF
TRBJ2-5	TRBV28	CASSEVWKTQYF
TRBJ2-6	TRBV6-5	CASGGPSGANVLTF
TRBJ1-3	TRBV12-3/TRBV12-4	CASSLFGSGNTIYF
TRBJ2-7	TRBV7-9	CASSQRWGGARNEQYF
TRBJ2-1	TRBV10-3	CAISEAGGAYNEQFF
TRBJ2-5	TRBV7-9	CASSFGPRGTQYF
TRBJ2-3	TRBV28	CASSPSKAGAKTYGTDTQYF
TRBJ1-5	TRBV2	CASRMGQPQHF
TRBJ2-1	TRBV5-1	CASSLEGYEQFF
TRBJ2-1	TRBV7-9	CASSLDNRLQFF
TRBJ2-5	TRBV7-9	CASSAAATAPGETQYF
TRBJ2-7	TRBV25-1	CASSEYRAGTYEQYF
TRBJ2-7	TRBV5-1	CASSLRVSGLSSYEQYF
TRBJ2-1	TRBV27	CASSKTGTLSSYNEQFF
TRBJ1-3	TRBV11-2	CASSSRRDSGNTIYF
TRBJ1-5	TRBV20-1	CCADGQGRNSNQPQHF
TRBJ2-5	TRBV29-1	CSARGGAQGGQYF
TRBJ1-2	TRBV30	CAWTAKGANYGYTF
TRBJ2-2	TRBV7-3	CASSASAGGRSGELFF
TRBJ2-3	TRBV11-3	CASSEPKGGSDTQYF
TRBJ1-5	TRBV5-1	CASSLAGAANQPQHF
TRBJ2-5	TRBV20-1	CSARTGFGSGETQYF
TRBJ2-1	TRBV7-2	CASSLVGGPSYNEQFF
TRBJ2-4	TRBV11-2	CASSGHSTIF
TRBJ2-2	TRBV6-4	CASRGLDSGELFF
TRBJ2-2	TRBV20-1	CSVARVNTGELFF
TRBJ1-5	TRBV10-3	CAISEQTGDQPQHF
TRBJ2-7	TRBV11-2	CASSLGTGTFYEQYF
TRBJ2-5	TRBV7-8	CASSLAKIRETQYF
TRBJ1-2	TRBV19	CASSFSNYGYTF
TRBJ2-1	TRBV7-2	CASSLSSGLAEEQFF
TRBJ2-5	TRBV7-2	CASSLDPGSETQYF
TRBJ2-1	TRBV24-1	CATSDLSADQEFF
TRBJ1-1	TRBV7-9	CASSYGGTTEAFF
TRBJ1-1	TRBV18	CASSPSQANTEAFF
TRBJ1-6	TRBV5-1	CASSFQGGDSPLHF
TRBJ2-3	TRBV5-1	CASNLAGPSTDTQYF
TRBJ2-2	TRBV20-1	CSASRGSANTGELFF
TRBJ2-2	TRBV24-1	CATSDSRTATNTGELFF
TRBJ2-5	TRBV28	CASSAYRLAGRETQYF
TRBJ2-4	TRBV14	CASSHGTLGGNIQYF
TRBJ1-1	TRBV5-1	CASSVQTNTEAFF
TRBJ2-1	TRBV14	CASSQLDGNEQFF
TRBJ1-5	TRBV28	CASKAVFQPQHF
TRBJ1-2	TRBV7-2	CASSFRSSANGYTF
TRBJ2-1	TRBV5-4	CASSLEYTFPGQTYPYNEQFF
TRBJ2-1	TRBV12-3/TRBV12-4	CASSPSRGRGGMDEQFF
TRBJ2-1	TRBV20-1	CSAPNRGLAGPYNEQFF